This TCR beta chain is drawn from a study of regulatory T cells in long-lasting Graves disease. Study-wide findings and caveats: Samples came from peripheral blood alone, without thyroid tissue.

This clonotype was picked up many times. The antigen is not known. Between the trimmed V and J ends, which lost 4 bases and 4 bases, there was a span of 11 bases. The CDR3 length is 14 residues. Germline V gene sequence: CDR1 SGDLS, CDR2 YYNGEE. For TCR beta, libraries came from iRepertoire HTBI primers and Arm-PCR of CDR3 regions. TCRdb reprocessed the multiplex PCR reads with MiXCR, giving one entry per CDR3 protein. Of around 420,000 distinct CDR3 sequences listed, about 15% are singletons. The time point is: newly diagnosed GD, antithyroid drugs for less than 3 months. Generation of the TCR library employed RNA extracted from PBMCs. The same specimen was also included in a second study, on T cells in Graves' hyperthyroidism and ophthalmopathy.

The origin of this receptor is a woman between 40 and 50 years old with Graves disease. This chain links TRBV9 with TRBJ2-2; D is possibly TRBD1 (6 bases). Specimen: peripheral blood mononuclear cells (PBMCs), collected at new diagnosis, from a patient treated with antithyroid drugs. The CDR3 here is CASSKGHLTGELFF. In DNA form, the CDR3 reads TGTGCCAGCAGCAAGGGACACCTCACCGGGGAGCTGTTTTTT.